The entry that follows covers one T cell receptor beta chain sequence. This clone's antigen is unknown. Base qualities are missing; no much larger clone stands one base away. Participants in the prospective study were enrolled through a virtual design, were aged about 18 to 100 years, and lived in roughly 26 United States geographic areas. In the prospective study, participants were assigned to cohorts based on the clinical history participants reported in a screening survey and a study questionnaire. In the prospective study, mobile phlebotomists collected whole blood, serum and a nasopharyngeal or oropharyngeal swab from each participant. Participants in the prospective study had the option to provide additional blood draws and questionnaires over a roughly two-month period. Blood samples from the prospective study were shipped frozen or at room temperature prior to DNA extraction. This sample is part of a study of blood T cell repertoires in COVID-19 (TCRdb year 2020). Regarding the study in general: The collaborator samples originated in the United States, Italy and Spain and spanned the acute and convalescent phases of COVID-19. Where available, HLA class I and class II types were taken from metadata supplied by the sample provider and were not determined by assay-based typing. Deeply sampled blood TCRbeta repertoires from subjects exposed to, actively infected with, or recovered from COVID-19 were included in the dataset. The samples were drawn from the first 160 participants of the ongoing ImmuneRACE study and from over 950 subjects provided by 6 global collaborators. The sample metadata nearly always contained a de-identified subject ID, COVID-19 status, age in years and sex. The prospective study material was composed of cDNA or gDNA derived from T cells, B-cell-depleted T cells, or PBMCs. The repertoires were made available in a free public database intended to serve as a resource for research on the immune response to SARS-CoV-2.

Relative to germline, V is 0 bases shorter and J is 6 bases shorter, with 12 bases between their ends. The cysteine opens and the phenylalanine closes a CDR3 of 14 amino acids. Of the read, only the CDR3 DNA is kept; its 42 bases are in frame from base 1. Reading the germline V gene gives CDR1 KGHSH and CDR2 LQKENI. TCRbeta CDR3 regions were amplified from genomic DNA by means of the immunoSEQ Assay, a bias-controlled multiplex PCR. For the original study's pipeline: Nucleated cell counts per sample were estimated from amplification of reference gene primers within the assay. To quantify the absolute abundance of each unique TCRbeta CDR3 rearrangement, sequence reads were collapsed and filtered. Productive Simpson clonality was computed per sample as the square root of Simpson's diversity index over productive rearrangements. The immuneACCESS repertoire file appears here via TCRdb, limited to in-frame rearrangements. These files lack a portion of the clones; in checked studies, under half of the deficit traces to unresolved V genes, and the cause of the others is not known. The V and J calls and clone size come from that table; D and trimming were worked out from the DNA. The sample contains 180,000 or so clones, about 82% of them found a single time. The ten most abundant clones make up about 6% of the sample.

What the work shows at the level of the full study, not this receptor alone: The quantity of clinical and demographic metadata differed by source and by participant and was supplied without curation.

The clonotype comes from a man aged 40-49 years with acute COVID-19. Sequenced sample: PBMCs or T cells enriched from blood (not recorded which). The sequence is built from TRBV18 and TRBJ2-7; the D gene is possibly TRBD1, with 6 bases matching. The CDR3 has the sequence CASSPPTQGAEQYF. In nucleotide form, the sequence is TGTGCCAGCTCACCACCGACACAGGGAGCCGAGCAGTACTTC.